This T cell receptor beta chain appears in the sequencing data of a study of a mutant IDH1 vaccine in newly diagnosed glioma. Study context: Patients underwent eight vaccinations, which took place in weeks 1, 3, 5, 7, 11, 15, 19 and 23. The start of vaccination came 4-6 weeks after radiotherapy alone, or with temozolomide cycles. Males made up around 62% and females about 40% of treated patients, whose mean age was approximately 40 years. It was radiotherapy, temozolomide, or both that patients received previously, with most receiving both.

This clone has just a few counts. Its antigen is not known. Measured with immunoSEQ multiplex PCR; TCRdb has only the in-frame clones, and not every one. The repertoire holds about 36,000 clones, with roughly 79% as singletons. Time point denoted: week 5, during vaccination. The content of each vaccine dose was 300 ug of mutant IDH1 20-mer peptide, and topical imiquimod accompanied it. This clonotype was obtained from a man aged 45-65 years with glioma. This specimen consisted of PBMCs, obtained from a glioma patient whose treatment included an IDH1 peptide vaccine.

Here the CDR3 reads CAWSGTVNEKLFF. The CDR3 DNA reads as TGTGCCTGGTCCGGGACGGTTAATGAAAAACTGTTTTTT. This chain uses TRBV30 with TRBJ1-4; D perhaps matches TRBD1 (5 bases). The CDR3 has 13 residues. Germline CDR1 is GTSNPN and CDR2 is SVGIG (reference sequence). Trimming pared 5 bases from V and 4 bases from J, leaving 11 bases between.